This T cell receptor beta chain was found in a study of blood T cell repertoires in COVID-19. Background on the study: Donors in the United States, Italy and Spain gave samples during acute or convalescent COVID-19. Nucleic acid was either cDNA or gDNA, and it came from T cells, B-cell-depleted T cells, or PBMCs.

CDR3 size: 15 residues. CDR1 is SGHNT, CDR2 YYREEE, per germline (reference sequence). V trimming: 9 bases; J trimming: 4 bases; junction bases outside the gene matches: 13. Per the authors' pipeline: Reference gene primer amplification in the assay estimated nucleated cell counts. Sequencing was performed with immunoSEQ multiplex PCR; in TCRdb, only in-frame clones are kept and a portion is missing. V and J calls and clone size follow that table, whereas D and trimming were derived from the DNA. The table has some 340,000 clones, around four fifths seen once. Sequenced: peripheral blood. This clonotype was obtained from a man between 25 and 39 years old with active or convalescent COVID-19. The chain uses TRBV5-4 and TRBJ2-3; 8 nucleotides align to TRBD2. CDR3 loop: CATNRGAGGPDTQYF. The CDR3 DNA sequence: TGTGCCACCAACCGGGGTGCGGGGGGACCAGATACGCAGTATTTT.